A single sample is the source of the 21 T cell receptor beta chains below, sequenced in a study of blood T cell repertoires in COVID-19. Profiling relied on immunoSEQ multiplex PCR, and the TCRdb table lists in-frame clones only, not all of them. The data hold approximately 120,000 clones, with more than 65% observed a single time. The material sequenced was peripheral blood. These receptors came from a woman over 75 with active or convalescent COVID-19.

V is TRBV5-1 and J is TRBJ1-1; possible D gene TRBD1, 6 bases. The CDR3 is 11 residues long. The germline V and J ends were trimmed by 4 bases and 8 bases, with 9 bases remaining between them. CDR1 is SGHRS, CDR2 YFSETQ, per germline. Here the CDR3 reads CASSGQWEAFF. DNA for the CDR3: TGCGCCAGCAGCGGACAGTGGGAAGCTTTCTTT.

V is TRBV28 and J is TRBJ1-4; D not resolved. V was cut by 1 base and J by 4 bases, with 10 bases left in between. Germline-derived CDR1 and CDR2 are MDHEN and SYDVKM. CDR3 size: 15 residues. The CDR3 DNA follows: TGTGCCAGCAGTTTATTGGTGGGCCGTAATGAAAAACTGTTTTTT. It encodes CASSLLVGRNEKLFF.

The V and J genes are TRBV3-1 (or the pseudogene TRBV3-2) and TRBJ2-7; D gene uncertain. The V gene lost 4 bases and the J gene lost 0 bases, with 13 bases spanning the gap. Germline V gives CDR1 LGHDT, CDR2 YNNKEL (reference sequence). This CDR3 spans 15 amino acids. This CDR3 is CASSPLLGSSYEQYF. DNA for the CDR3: TGTGCCAGCAGCCCCCTTCTCGGGTCCTCCTACGAGCAGTACTTC.

The CDR3 nucleotides read TGTGCCAGCAGCTCAAAAGACTTAAGGACAGGCCCAGATACGCAGTATTTT. Translating gives CASSSKDLRTGPDTQYF. This sequence joins TRBV7-9 and TRBJ2-3, with TRBD1 matching over 7 bases. The CDR3 extends over 17 amino acids. V gave up 4 bases and J gave up 4 bases; unmatched junction bases: 14. Germline loops: CDR1 SEHNR, CDR2 FQNEAQ (reference sequence).

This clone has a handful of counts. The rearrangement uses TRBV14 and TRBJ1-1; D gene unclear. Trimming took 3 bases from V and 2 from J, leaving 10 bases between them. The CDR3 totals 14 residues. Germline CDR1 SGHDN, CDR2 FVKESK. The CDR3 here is CASSQYPGNTEAFF. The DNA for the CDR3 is TGTGCCAGCAGCCAGTATCCGGGAAACACTGAAGCTTTCTTT.

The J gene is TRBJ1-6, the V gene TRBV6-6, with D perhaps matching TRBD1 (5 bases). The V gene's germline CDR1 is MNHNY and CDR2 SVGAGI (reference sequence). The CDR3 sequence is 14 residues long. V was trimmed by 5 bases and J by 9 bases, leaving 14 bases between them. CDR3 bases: TGTGCCAGCAGTGCAGGGTTTACAGGTTCACCCCTCCACTTT. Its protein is CASSAGFTGSPLHF.

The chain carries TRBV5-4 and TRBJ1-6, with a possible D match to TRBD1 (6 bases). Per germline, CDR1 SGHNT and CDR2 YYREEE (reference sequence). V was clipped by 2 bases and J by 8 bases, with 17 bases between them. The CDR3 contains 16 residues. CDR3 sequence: CASSLATQGQDSPLHF. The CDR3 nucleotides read TGTGCCAGCAGCTTAGCCACCCAGGGGCAGGATTCACCCCTCCACTTT.

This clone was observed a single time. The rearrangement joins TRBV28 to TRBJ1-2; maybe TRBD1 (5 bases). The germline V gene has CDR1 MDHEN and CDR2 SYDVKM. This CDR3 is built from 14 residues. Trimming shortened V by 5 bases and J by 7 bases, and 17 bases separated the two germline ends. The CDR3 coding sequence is TGTGCCAGCAGTCCAAGACAGCCCTCTATTGGCTACACCTTC. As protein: CASSPRQPSIGYTF.

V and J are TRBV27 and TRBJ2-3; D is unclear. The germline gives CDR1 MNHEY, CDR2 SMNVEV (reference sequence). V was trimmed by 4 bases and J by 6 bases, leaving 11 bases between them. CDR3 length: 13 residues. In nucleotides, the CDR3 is TGTGCCAGCAGTTGGCAGACGAGGGATACGCAGTATTTT. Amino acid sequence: CASSWQTRDTQYF.

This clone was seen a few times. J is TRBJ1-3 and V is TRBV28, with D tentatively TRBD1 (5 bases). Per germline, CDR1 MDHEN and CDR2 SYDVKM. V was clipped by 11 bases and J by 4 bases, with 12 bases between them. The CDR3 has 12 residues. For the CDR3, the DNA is TGTGCCCTAGGGCGGGGGGGAAACACCATATATTTT. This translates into CALGRGGNTIYF. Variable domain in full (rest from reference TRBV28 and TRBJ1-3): DVKVTQSSRYLVKRTGEKVFLECVQDMDHENMFWYRQDPGLGLRLIYFSYDVKMKEKGDIPEGYSVSREKKERFSLILESASTNQTSMYLCALGRGGNTIYFGEGSWLTVV.

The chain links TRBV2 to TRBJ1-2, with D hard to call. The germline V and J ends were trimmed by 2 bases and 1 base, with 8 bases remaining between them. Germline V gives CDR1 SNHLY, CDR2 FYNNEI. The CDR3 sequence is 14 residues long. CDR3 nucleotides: TGTGCCAGCAGTGAAAATTCCCGTAACTATGGCTACACCTTC. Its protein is CASSENSRNYGYTF. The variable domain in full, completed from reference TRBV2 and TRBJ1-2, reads EPEVTQTPSHQVTQMGQEVILRCVPISNHLYFYWYRQILGQKVEFLVSFYNNEISEKSEIFDDQFSVERPDGSNFTLKIRSTKLEDSAMYFCASSENSRNYGYTFGSGTRLTVV.

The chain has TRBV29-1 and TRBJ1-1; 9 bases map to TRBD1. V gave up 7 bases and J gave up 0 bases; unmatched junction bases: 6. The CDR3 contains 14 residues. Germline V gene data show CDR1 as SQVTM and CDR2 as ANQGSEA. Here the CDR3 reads CSARDRVMNTEAFF. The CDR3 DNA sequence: TGCAGCGCCCGGGACAGGGTTATGAACACTGAAGCTTTCTTT.

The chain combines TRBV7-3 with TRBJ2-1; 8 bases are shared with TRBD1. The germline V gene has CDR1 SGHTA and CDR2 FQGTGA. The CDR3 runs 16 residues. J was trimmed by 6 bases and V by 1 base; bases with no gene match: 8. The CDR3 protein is CASSLRGQGARNEQFF. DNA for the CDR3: TGTGCCAGCAGCTTAAGAGGGCAGGGGGCGCGCAATGAGCAGTTCTTC.

In DNA form, the CDR3 reads TGTGCCAGCAGTTTCGCGGGGGCCGGAACTGAAGCTTTCTTT. It codes for CASSFAGAGTEAFF. The J gene is TRBJ1-1, the V gene TRBV27; D perhaps matches TRBD1 (6 bases). The CDR3 has 14 residues. V lost 3 bases to trimming and J lost 5 bases, with 13 bases between them. CDR1 is MNHEY, CDR2 SMNVEV, per germline (reference sequence).

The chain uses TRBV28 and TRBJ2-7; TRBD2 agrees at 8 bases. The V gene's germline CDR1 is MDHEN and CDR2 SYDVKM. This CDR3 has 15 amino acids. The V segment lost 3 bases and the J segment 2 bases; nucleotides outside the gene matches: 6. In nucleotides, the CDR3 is TGTGCCAGCAGTTTTAATGCGGGAGGCACCTACGAGCAGTACTTC. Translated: CASSFNAGGTYEQYF.

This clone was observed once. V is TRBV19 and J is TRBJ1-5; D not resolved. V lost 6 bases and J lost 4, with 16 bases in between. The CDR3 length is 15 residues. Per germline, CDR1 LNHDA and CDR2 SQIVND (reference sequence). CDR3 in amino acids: CASRERSSSNQPQHF. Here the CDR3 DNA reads TGTGCCAGTAGAGAACGGAGCAGTTCTAATCAGCCCCAGCATTTT.

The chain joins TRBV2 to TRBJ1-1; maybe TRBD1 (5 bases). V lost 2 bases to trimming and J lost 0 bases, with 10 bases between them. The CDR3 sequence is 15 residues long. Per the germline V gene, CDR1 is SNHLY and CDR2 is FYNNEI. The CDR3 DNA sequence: TGTGCCAGCAGTGAACAGGGCAGGTTGAACACTGAAGCTTTCTTT. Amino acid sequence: CASSEQGRLNTEAFF.

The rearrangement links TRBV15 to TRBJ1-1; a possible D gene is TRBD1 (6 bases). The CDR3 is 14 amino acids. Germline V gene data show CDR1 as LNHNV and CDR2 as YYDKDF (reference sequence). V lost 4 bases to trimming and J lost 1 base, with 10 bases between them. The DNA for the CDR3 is TGTGCCACCAGCATTAGGACAGCGAACACTGAAGCTTTCTTT. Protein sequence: CATSIRTANTEAFF.

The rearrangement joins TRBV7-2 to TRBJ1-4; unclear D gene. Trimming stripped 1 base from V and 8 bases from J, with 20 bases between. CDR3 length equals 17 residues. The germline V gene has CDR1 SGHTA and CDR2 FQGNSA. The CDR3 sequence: CASSLESGAPPGEKLFF. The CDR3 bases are TGTGCCAGCAGCTTAGAGAGCGGCGCGCCACCTGGGGAAAAACTGTTTTTT. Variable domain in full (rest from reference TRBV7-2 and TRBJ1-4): GAGVSQSPSNKVTEKGKDVELRCDPISGHTALYWYRQSLGQGLEFLIYFQGNSAPDKSGLPSDRFSAERTGGSVSTLTIQRTQQEDSAVYLCASSLESGAPPGEKLFFGSGTQLSVL.

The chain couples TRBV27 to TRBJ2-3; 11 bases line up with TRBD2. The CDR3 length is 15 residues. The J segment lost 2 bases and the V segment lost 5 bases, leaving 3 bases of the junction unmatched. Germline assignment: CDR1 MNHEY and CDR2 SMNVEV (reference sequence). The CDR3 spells CASSLLAGATDTQYF. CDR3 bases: TGTGCCAGCAGTCTACTAGCGGGAGCCACAGATACGCAGTATTTT.

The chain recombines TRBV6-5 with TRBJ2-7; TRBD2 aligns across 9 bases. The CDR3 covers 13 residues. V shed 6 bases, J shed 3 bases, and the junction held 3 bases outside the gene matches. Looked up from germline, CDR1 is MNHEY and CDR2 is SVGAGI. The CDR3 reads CASSMTSGYEQYF. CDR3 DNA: TGTGCCAGCAGCATGACTAGCGGCTACGAGCAGTACTTC.